These 5 T cell receptor beta chains were sequenced from one sample in a study of T cells of healthy individuals. TCRdb used MiXCR to reprocess the 5' RACE reads, holding one entry per CDR3 protein. Here the sample spans about 96,000 distinct CDR3 sequences, 17% being singletons. These receptors were taken from a human donor in good health.

This clonotype was observed at least ten times. CDR3 DNA: TGCAGTGCTAGAACCAGACGTTTGTTGGCTAGCGACTCAGATACGCAGTATTTT. Its protein product is CSARTRRLLASDSDTQYF. This rearrangement joins TRBV20-1 to TRBJ2-3, with TRBD2 as a possible D gene (6 bases). Germline values: CDR1 DFQATT, CDR2 SNEGSKA (reference sequence). This CDR3 is 18 amino acids long. The V end lost 2 bases, the J end lost 4 bases, and 25 bases lay between the germline ends.

This clonotype was picked up many times. The chain links TRBV9 to TRBJ2-3; the match to TRBD2 covers 7 bases. The CDR3 totals 15 residues. V lost 4 bases and J lost 0; bases outside the gene matches: 5. CDR1 and CDR2 from the germline V gene are SGDLS and YYNGEE. The CDR3 sequence is CASSPELASTDTQYF. Here the CDR3 DNA reads TGTGCCAGCAGCCCCGAACTAGCGAGCACAGATACGCAGTATTTT.

This clonotype appeared many times. The chain is built from TRBV7-2 and TRBJ1-1; D might be TRBD1 (5 bases). The germline CDR1 and CDR2 sequences are SGHTA and FQGNSA. The CDR3 loop spans 17 amino acids. Trimming stripped 0 bases from V and 0 bases from J, with 14 bases between. The CDR3 DNA sequence: TGTGCCAGCAGCTTAGCCAGCACCGGGACCTTGAACACTGAAGCTTTCTTT. Encoded protein: CASSLASTGTLNTEAFF.

The chain combines TRBV6-5 with TRBJ1-1, with a weak D call TRBD1 (6 bases). Germline V CDR1 and CDR2: MNHEY, SVGAGI. The CDR3 length is 14 residues. V was pared by 5 bases and J by 6 bases, with 16 bases between. CDR3 region: CASSVSQGNPEAFF. CDR3 in DNA: TGTGCCAGCAGTGTGTCACAGGGCAACCCTGAAGCTTTCTTT.

This clonotype was recorded many times. The rearrangement joins TRBV7-2 to TRBJ2-1; the D is unclear. The CDR3 extends over 14 amino acids. Germline loops: CDR1 SGHTA, CDR2 FQGNSA. V lost 0 bases and J lost 2, with 5 bases in between. CDR3 nucleotide sequence: TGTGCCAGCAGCTTAGCGGTAGCCTACAATGAGCAGTTCTTC. Protein: CASSLAVAYNEQFF.